The next 22 T cell receptor beta chains were all read from a single sample in a study of neurological immune-mediated disorders. TCRdb independently ran MiXCR on the 5' RACE reads; one entry per CDR3 protein. The sample has 75,000 to 85,000 distinct CDR3 sequences; over 15% are singletons. Material: PBMCs. These receptors were taken from a woman between 35 and 50 years old in good health.

At least ten counts were recorded for this clonotype. The V gene is TRBV11-2, the J gene TRBJ2-3, with 12 bases that match TRBD2. The CDR3 is made up of 16 amino acids. CDR1 SGHAT and CDR2 FQNNGV come from the germline V gene. J lost 5 bases, V lost 5 bases, and 8 bases had no gene match. Written as DNA, the CDR3 is TGTGCCAGCAGCACAACTAGCGGGGGGAAACGAGATACGCAGTATTTT. This translates into CASSTTSGGKRDTQYF.

The table lists this clonotype with many counts. The chain joins TRBV6-2 or TRBV6-3 to TRBJ2-7; a weak D match, TRBD1 (6 bases). V lost 5 bases to trimming and J lost 4 bases, with 12 bases between them. Per the germline V gene, CDR1 is MNHEY and CDR2 is SVGEGT. This CDR3 contains 13 residues. The CDR3 protein is CASSDGQWYEQYF. The CDR3 nucleotides read TGTGCCAGCAGTGACGGACAGTGGTACGAGCAGTACTTC.

This clonotype was seen many times. The genes are TRBV4-1 and TRBJ1-4; D unclear. V lost 6 bases, J lost 13 bases, and 15 bases lay in between. The CDR3 consists of 12 residues. CDR1 is MGHRA and CDR2 is YSYEKL in the germline V gene. This CDR3 is CASSNLRLRLFF. CDR3 nucleotide sequence: TGCGCCAGCAGTAATCTCCGGCTCCGACTGTTTTTT.

This clonotype is medium-sized in the sample. The gene calls are TRBV5-1 and TRBJ2-3; no firm D call. V dropped 0 bases and J dropped 3 bases, with 14 bases sitting between them. The CDR3 covers 16 residues. CDR1 and CDR2 from the germline V gene are SGHRS and YFSETQ. This CDR3 is CASSLALGGPTDTQYF. The CDR3 nucleotides are TGCGCCAGCAGCTTGGCCTTGGGCGGACCTACAGATACGCAGTATTTT.

The chain combines TRBV7-2 with TRBJ2-3; D ambiguous. Germline V gene lookup returns CDR1 SGHTA and CDR2 FQGNSA. V lost 8 bases to trimming and J lost 0 bases, with 3 bases between them. This CDR3 is 11 amino acids long. CDR3 region: CASDSTDTQYF. In DNA, the CDR3 is TGTGCCAGCGATAGCACAGATACGCAGTATTTT.

This clonotype was observed many times. J is TRBJ2-1 and V is TRBV28, with 8 bases fitting TRBD2. Trimming took 1 base from V and 10 from J; bases not matched to a gene: 3. CDR3 length equals 13 residues. From germline, CDR1 is MDHEN and CDR2 SYDVKM. The DNA of the CDR3 is TGTGCCAGCAGTTTATTTCGGGGGGGGGAGCAGTTCTTC. Translation gives CASSLFRGGEQFF.

This clonotype was counted at least ten times. The chain combines TRBV7-2 with TRBJ2-2; 10 bases line up with TRBD2. V gave up 0 bases and J gave up 0 bases; unmatched junction bases: 7. Germline assignment: CDR1 SGHTA and CDR2 FQGNSA. There are 19 residues in the CDR3. CDR3 in DNA: TGTGCCAGCAGCTTAGCGCTTCAGCGGGGGGGCGCGAACACCGGGGAGCTGTTTTTT. This codes for CASSLALQRGGANTGELFF.

This clonotype was found many times. V usage is TRBV6-6 and J usage is TRBJ2-5; TRBD1 matches 7 bases. From germline, CDR1 is MNHNY and CDR2 SVGAGI (reference sequence). The CDR3 consists of 14 residues. Trimming took 6 bases from V and 7 from J; bases not matched to a gene: 11. Here the CDR3 DNA reads TGTGCCAGCAGATTACAGGGGAGCAAAGGGACCCAGTACTTC. Translating it yields CASRLQGSKGTQYF.

Ten or more counts support this clonotype. This chain links TRBV7-2 with TRBJ1-5; no firm D call. The CDR3 covers 12 residues. The V gene lost 0 bases and the J gene lost 7 bases, with 4 bases spanning the gap. The V gene's germline CDR1 is SGHTA and CDR2 FQGNSA. CDR3 amino acids: CASSLAGQPQHF. The CDR3 DNA reads TGTGCCAGCAGCTTAGCGGGACAGCCCCAGCATTTT.

In its sample, this clonotype was seen many times. The V and J genes are TRBV29-1 and TRBJ1-1; the match to TRBD1 covers 11 bases. CDR3 length equals 13 residues. J lost 4 bases, V lost 7 bases, and 5 bases had no gene match. Germline V gene sequence: CDR1 SQVTM, CDR2 ANQGSEA. The chain's CDR3 is CSASGTGGTEAFF. In DNA form, the CDR3 reads TGCAGCGCCTCCGGGACAGGGGGCACTGAAGCTTTCTTT.

As to this clonotype: At one end, the junction sequence differs from germline, possibly due to a read error. The chain combines TRBV19 with TRBJ1-1; D not certain. Germline loops: CDR1 LNHDA, CDR2 SQIVND (reference sequence). CDR3 length equals 13 residues. DNA of the CDR3: TGTGCCAGTAGTATAACAAGGAACGCTGAAGCTTTCTTT. This gives the protein CASSITRNAEAFF.

This clonotype was detected only a few times. Since a much larger clone is just one base distant, this may be a read error. The gene calls are TRBV12-3 or TRBV12-4 and TRBJ1-5, with 9 bases fitting TRBD1. This CDR3 comprises 14 residues. J gave up 8 bases and V 5 bases, and 7 bases lay outside the gene matches. The CDR3 DNA is TGTGCCAGCAGTACAACAGGGGGCGGTAAGCCCCAGCATTTT. It translates to CASSTTGGGKPQHF.

This clonotype was found many times. The J gene is TRBJ1-2, the V gene TRBV7-2, with a possible D match to TRBD1 (5 bases). CDR1 SGHTA and CDR2 FQGNSA come from the germline V gene. This CDR3 has 16 residues. V shed 3 bases and J shed 2 bases, with 16 bases lying between them. DNA of the CDR3: TGTGCCAGCAGCTTCCCAGGAGGGGCATCGAACTATGGCTACACCTTC. This translates into CASSFPGGASNYGYTF.

This chain links TRBV18 with TRBJ2-7; D gene ambiguous. V lost 3 bases and J 6 bases, leaving 18 bases between the germline ends. This CDR3 is built from 15 residues. Germline values: CDR1 KGHSH, CDR2 LQKENI. CDR3: CASSPSAWVVFEQYF. The DNA of the CDR3 is TGTGCCAGCTCACCTTCCGCCTGGGTGGTTTTCGAGCAGTACTTC.

This clonotype was seen ten or more times. This chain uses TRBV5-1 with TRBJ2-5; TRBD2 matches 12 bases. There are 16 residues in the CDR3. In germline, CDR1 is SGHRS, CDR2 YFSETQ. Trimming removed 4 bases from V and 1 base from J; junction bases left unmatched: 5. CDR3 amino acids: CASSPGLAGLQETQYF. DNA of the CDR3: TGCGCCAGCAGCCCAGGACTAGCGGGGCTCCAAGAGACCCAGTACTTC.

The sample holds many counts of this clonotype. This rearrangement joins TRBV20-1 to TRBJ2-3; TRBD2 matches at 11 bases. The V segment lost 4 bases and the J segment 2 bases; nucleotides outside the gene matches: 17. This CDR3 is 19 amino acids long. Germline-derived CDR1 and CDR2 are DFQATT and SNEGSKA (reference sequence). DNA for the CDR3: TGCAGTGCTAAAAACATAGATTCGGCTAGCGGGGGGACCACAGATACGCAGTATTTT. Translated, it gives CSAKNIDSASGGTTDTQYF.

This clonotype was detected many times. The chain recombines TRBV7-9 with TRBJ2-7; 8 bases are a match to TRBD1. This CDR3 is built from 15 residues. The V gene end was trimmed by 1 base and the J gene end by 4 bases; junction bases not matched to a gene: 6. Germline CDR1 is SEHNR and CDR2 is FQNEAQ (reference sequence). Written as DNA, the CDR3 is TGTGCCAGCAGCTTAGACCCAGGGGGCGTTTACGAGCAGTACTTC. This gives the protein CASSLDPGGVYEQYF.

This clonotype was detected many times. V usage is TRBV6-5 and J usage is TRBJ2-3; 9 bases are a match to TRBD2. The trim removed 2 bases at V and 5 bases at J, leaving 14 bases unmatched. The CDR3 length is 18 residues. Germline CDR1 and CDR2: MNHEY and SVGAGI. CDR3 amino acids: CASSYGSFSGGAVDTQYF. The CDR3 DNA follows: TGTGCCAGCAGTTACGGTTCCTTTAGCGGGGGAGCGGTAGATACGCAGTATTTT.

In this sample, this clonotype turned up many times. The chain recombines TRBV5-1 with TRBJ1-2, with 7 bases lining up with TRBD1. CDR3 length equals 12 residues. V lost 1 base, J lost 8 bases, and 2 bases stayed unmatched. CDR1 SGHRS and CDR2 YFSETQ come from the germline V gene. The CDR3 DNA is TGCGCCAGCAGCTTGCAGGGGGAAGGCTACACCTTC. Translation: CASSLQGEGYTF. The full variable domain, rest sourced from reference TRBV5-1 and TRBJ1-2, is KAGVTQTPRYLIKTRGQQVTLSCSPISGHRSVSWYQQTPGQGLQFLFEYFSETQRNKGNFPGRFSGRQFSNSRSEMNVSTLELGDSALYLCASSLQGEGYTFGSGTRLTVV.

This clonotype appeared many times. This rearrangement joins TRBV7-2 to TRBJ2-5, with a tentative D call TRBD2 (5 bases). In germline, CDR1 is SGHTA, CDR2 FQGNSA. Trimming left V 5 bases short and J 1 base short, with 14 bases between. There are 15 residues in the CDR3. In nucleotides, the CDR3 is TGTGCCAGCAGCCCCCGTCCGGGATCCCAAGAGACCCAGTACTTC. Its protein is CASSPRPGSQETQYF.

This clonotype was found many times. This chain connects TRBV7-2 to TRBJ2-5; D is unclear. The V end was cut by 0 bases, the J end by 5 bases, with 4 bases between. The CDR3 extends over 12 amino acids. Per germline, CDR1 SGHTA and CDR2 FQGNSA. In DNA form, the CDR3 reads TGTGCCAGCAGCTTAGCCACCGAGACCCAGTACTTC. It codes for CASSLATETQYF.

This clonotype has only a few counts. V and J are TRBV7-9 and TRBJ1-1; 9 bases agree with TRBD1. The CDR3 has 16 residues. Germline lookup yields CDR1 SEHNR and CDR2 FQNEAQ (reference sequence). After removal of 4 bases from V and 4 bases from J, the junction contained 10 bases not matched to a gene. CDR3 sequence: CASSSTGGQGITEAFF. The CDR3 DNA is TGTGCCAGCAGCTCAACCGGGGGACAGGGCATCACTGAAGCTTTCTTT.